One sample yielded the 18 T cell receptor beta chains listed below, sequenced in a study of blood T cell repertoires in COVID-19. The table came from immunoSEQ multiplex PCR; TCRdb's copy has only in-frame clones and leaves some out. Altogether about 14,000 clones are present, around 84% being singletons, with the ten largest covering about a quarter. The sequenced sample was peripheral blood. The receptors were sampled from a woman aged 45-60 years with active or convalescent COVID-19.

The chain links TRBV5-1 to TRBJ2-1; 8 bases align to TRBD2. The CDR3 contains 16 residues. Germline V gene sequence: CDR1 SGHRS, CDR2 YFSETQ. Losses at the gene ends were 4 bases for V and 1 base for J; bases not matched to a gene: 7. CDR3 residues: CASSPGGGRSYNEQFF. The CDR3 nucleotides are TGCGCCAGCAGCCCGGGAGGGGGTAGGTCCTACAATGAGCAGTTCTTC.

V usage is TRBV5-4 and J usage is TRBJ2-1, with a tentative D call TRBD2 (5 bases). This CDR3 spans 20 amino acids. Germline V CDR1 and CDR2: SGHNT, YYREEE (reference sequence). The V end lost 0 bases, the J end lost 0 bases, and 22 bases lay between the germline ends. The CDR3 region is CASSLGSLFELEASYNEQFF. CDR3 in DNA: TGTGCCAGCAGCTTGGGATCTCTTTTTGAGTTGGAGGCCTCCTACAATGAGCAGTTCTTC.

This sequence joins TRBV9 and TRBJ2-5; D not resolved. Germline CDR1 reads SGDLS; CDR2 reads YYNGEE. Trimming shortened V by 4 bases and J by 4 bases, and 5 bases separated the two germline ends. This CDR3 spans 11 amino acids. The CDR3 DNA follows: TGTGCCAGCAGCTCCGGAGAGACCCAGTACTTC. Encoded protein: CASSSGETQYF. Using reference TRBV9 and TRBJ2-5 for the parts outside the CDR3, the full variable domain is DSGVTQTPKHLITATGQRVTLRCSPRSGDLSVYWYQQSLDQGLQFLIQYYNGEERAKGNILERFSAQQFPDLHSELNLSSLELGDSALYFCASSSGETQYFGPGTRLLVL.

The table lists this clone with a count of one. The chain employs TRBV28 and TRBJ1-3, with D maybe TRBD1 (5 bases). The germline V and J ends were trimmed by 4 bases and 3 bases, with 10 bases remaining between them. Per germline, CDR1 MDHEN and CDR2 SYDVKM. The CDR3 loop spans 14 amino acids. DNA of the CDR3: TGTGCCAGCAGTTCACAGGTCTTTGGAAACACCATATATTTT. It yields the protein CASSSQVFGNTIYF.

The gene calls are TRBV11-1 and TRBJ2-1; TRBD1 agrees at 8 bases. The CDR3 extends over 16 amino acids. The trim removed 0 bases at V and 7 bases at J, leaving 8 bases unmatched. Looked up from germline, CDR1 is SGHAT and CDR2 is FQDESV (reference sequence). CDR3 loop: CASSLAAGTGLNEQFF. In nucleotides, the CDR3 is TGTGCCAGCAGCTTAGCCGCCGGGACAGGCCTTAATGAGCAGTTCTTC.

The chain employs TRBV6-5 and TRBJ2-7; D not certain. With 2 bases removed from V and 0 bases from J, the gap between germline ends came to 8 bases. The CDR3 loop spans 14 amino acids. The germline gives CDR1 MNHEY, CDR2 SVGAGI. DNA for the CDR3: TGTGCCAGCAGTTACGTTACGGGCTCCTACGAGCAGTACTTC. This codes for CASSYVTGSYEQYF.

V gene TRBV7-9 combines with J gene TRBJ2-1; TRBD1 matches 7 bases. V shed 5 bases and J 5 bases; nucleotides not matched to a gene: 6. The CDR3 loop spans 14 amino acids. The germline V gene encodes CDR1 SEHNR and CDR2 FQNEAQ (reference sequence). The CDR3 DNA is TGTGCCAGCAGCCTGGGACAGCTAAACAATGAGCAGTTCTTC. This encodes CASSLGQLNNEQFF.

CDR3 residues: CATTAGTGMGEQYF. The CDR3 DNA reads TGTGCCACCACCGCCGGGACAGGGATGGGCGAGCAGTACTTC. The chain joins TRBV15 to TRBJ2-7; 9 bases fit TRBD1. Germline V gives CDR1 LNHNV, CDR2 YYDKDF (reference sequence). The CDR3 is 14 residues long. The V and J ends lost 7 bases and 6 bases, in that order; junction bases with no gene match: 10.

The rearrangement links TRBV5-6 to TRBJ1-1; no definite D call. Germline lookup yields CDR1 SGHDT and CDR2 YYEEEE. The ends were cut back, 4 bases at V and 3 bases at J, with 7 bases in the middle. The CDR3 is made up of 12 amino acids. In DNA form, the CDR3 reads TGTGCCAGCAGCCCAGGCGACACTGAAGCTTTCTTT. This gives the protein CASSPGDTEAFF.

The rearrangement joins TRBV6-5 to TRBJ2-3; no reliable D call. Germline assignment: CDR1 MNHEY and CDR2 SVGAGI. The CDR3 totals 15 residues. Deletions cut 9 bases from V and 13 bases from J, with 29 bases between. DNA of the CDR3: TGTGCCAGTTGTCCAGCCCGTGTCGCGATAGCACCCGAGTATTTT. Translation gives CASCPARVAIAPEYF.

CDR3 nucleotides: TGTGCTAGTGGAAGGGACACTAGGTACCAAGAGACCCAGTACTTC. Protein product: CASGRDTRYQETQYF. V usage is TRBV12-5 and J usage is TRBJ2-5; perhaps TRBD1 as D (6 bases). Germline assignment: CDR1 LGHNT and CDR2 FRNRAP. Trimming took off 6 bases at V and 0 bases at J, with 14 bases between the two ends. The CDR3 extends over 15 amino acids.

This rearrangement joins TRBV19 to TRBJ2-3; possible D gene TRBD2, 6 bases. Germline V gene lookup returns CDR1 LNHDA and CDR2 SQIVND (reference sequence). V was cut by 2 bases and J by 0 bases, with 12 bases left in between. There are 16 residues in the CDR3. The CDR3 region has the DNA TGTGCCAGTAGTATACCGGCGGGGCCCAGCACAGATACGCAGTATTTT. Amino acid sequence: CASSIPAGPSTDTQYF.

This sequence joins TRBV28 and TRBJ1-6, with D unresolved. CDR1 and CDR2 from the germline V gene are MDHEN and SYDVKM. V lost 10 bases to trimming and J lost 1 base, with 8 bases between them. The CDR3 spans 13 residues. The CDR3 region is CAMGGSYNSPLHF. Here the CDR3 DNA reads TGTGCCATGGGAGGGTCCTATAATTCACCCCTCCACTTT. Full variable domain (missing parts from reference TRBV28 and TRBJ1-6): DVKVTQSSRYLVKRTGEKVFLECVQDMDHENMFWYRQDPGLGLRLIYFSYDVKMKEKGDIPEGYSVSREKKERFSLILESASTNQTSMYLCAMGGSYNSPLHFGNGTRLTVT.

The CDR3 protein is CASSEVGRSYEQYF. As DNA, the CDR3 is TGTGCCAGCAGTGAAGTAGGTAGGAGCTACGAGCAGTACTTC. V is TRBV2 and J is TRBJ2-7; D gene unclear. The CDR3 totals 14 residues. With 1 base removed from V and 3 bases from J, the gap between germline ends came to 10 bases. Per germline, CDR1 SNHLY and CDR2 FYNNEI.

The chain combines TRBV28 with TRBJ1-1; the D gene is possibly TRBD1 (6 bases). V was trimmed by 9 bases and J by 4 bases, leaving 12 bases between them. The CDR3 has 12 residues. Per germline, CDR1 MDHEN and CDR2 SYDVKM. The CDR3 here is CASRRGGTEAFF. CDR3 nucleotides: TGTGCCAGTCGGCGAGGGGGCACTGAAGCTTTCTTT.

The CDR3, as DNA: TGTGCCAGCAGCTGGGGTCCCGGGACAGGGAGTATAGGCTACACCTTC. Its protein is CASSWGPGTGSIGYTF. V gene TRBV11-2 combines with J gene TRBJ1-2; 9 bases map to TRBD1. The germline V gene encodes CDR1 SGHAT and CDR2 FQNNGV. The CDR3 runs 16 residues. Trimming cost V 4 bases and J 8 bases; bases outside gene matches: 14.

The chain uses TRBV27 and TRBJ1-2, with D perhaps matching TRBD1 (6 bases). The CDR3 is 12 amino acids. Germline CDR1 is MNHEY and CDR2 is SMNVEV (reference sequence). V was shortened by 7 bases and J by 5 bases, with 11 bases between the two germline ends. DNA of the CDR3: TGTGCCAGCAAAGGGGGAGGGTATGGCTACACCTTC. Translating it yields CASKGGGYGYTF.

This clone came up a few times. The rearrangement uses TRBV12-3 or TRBV12-4 and TRBJ2-3; D call uncertain. The CDR3 has 13 amino acids. V dropped 7 bases and J dropped 5 bases, with 13 bases sitting between them. CDR3 sequence reads: CASIGGGQDTQYF. In DNA, the CDR3 is TGTGCCAGCATAGGTGGTGGGCAAGATACGCAGTATTTT.